This passage covers 20 T cell receptor beta chains from one sample sequenced in a study of CD8 T cells in ankylosing spondylitis. MiXCR was run by TCRdb on the 5' RACE reads, yielding one entry per CDR3 protein. The sample includes 200,000 to 300,000 distinct CDR3 sequences, around 9.1% of them seen just once. Sequencing used blood, either unsorted or a sorted T cell fraction (not recorded which). Receptors were obtained from a male donor with ankylosing spondylitis or in good health (not recorded which).

This clonotype was detected ten times or more. The chain joins TRBV5-1 to TRBJ2-7, with 10 positions matching TRBD2. Germline V gene sequence: CDR1 SGHRS, CDR2 YFSETQ. This CDR3 is built from 15 residues. V gave up 0 bases and J gave up 0 bases; unmatched junction bases: 0. Here the CDR3 reads CASSLASGGSYEQYF. The CDR3 bases are TGCGCCAGCAGCTTGGCTAGCGGGGGCTCCTACGAGCAGTACTTC.

This clonotype was observed a few times. V gene TRBV20-1 combines with J gene TRBJ2-4; D not resolved. Germline assignment: CDR1 DFQATT and CDR2 SNEGSKA (reference sequence). Trimming shortened V by 3 bases and J by 7 bases, and 13 bases separated the two germline ends. The CDR3 length is 13 residues. For the CDR3, the DNA is TGCAGTGCTAGCCCCGGCCATCGGAACATTCAGTACTTC. Translated: CSASPGHRNIQYF.

This clonotype was recorded many times. The chain joins TRBV12-3 or TRBV12-4 to TRBJ2-5; D is unresolved. CDR3 length: 13 amino acids. V was shortened by 4 bases and J by 4 bases, with 10 bases between the two germline ends. The CDR3 DNA reads as TGTGCCAGCAGTTCAACTAAGTCAGAGACCCAGTACTTC. Its translation: CASSSTKSETQYF.

The sample holds one count of this clonotype. V is TRBV7-9 and J is TRBJ1-1, with no clear D. V lost 5 bases and J lost 11, with 15 bases in between. This CDR3 spans 12 amino acids. Germline V lookup: CDR1 SEHNR, CDR2 FQNEAQ (reference sequence). CDR3 loop: CASSPGPLLAFF. DNA of the CDR3: TGTGCCAGCAGCCCCGGGCCCCTACTTGCTTTCTTT.

This clonotype was observed many times. J is TRBJ2-1 and V is TRBV10-3, with 7 bases fitting TRBD2. Germline CDR1 is ENHRY and CDR2 is SYGVKD. This CDR3 has 15 residues. J gave up 1 base and V 8 bases, and 8 bases lay outside the gene matches. The CDR3 region is CAILREAGSYNEQFF. CDR3 nucleotide sequence: TGTGCCATCCTCCGGGAAGCGGGGTCCTACAATGAGCAGTTCTTC.

Ten or more counts support this clonotype. V usage is TRBV5-1 and J usage is TRBJ2-1, with 7 bases aligning to TRBD2. V trimming: 6 bases; J trimming: 4 bases; junction bases outside the gene matches: 13. CDR1 is SGHRS and CDR2 is YFSETQ in the germline V gene. CDR3 length: 16 residues. The CDR3 here is CASTGGSRGPYNEQFF. CDR3 nucleotide sequence: TGCGCCAGCACGGGAGGCTCGAGGGGCCCTTACAATGAGCAGTTCTTC.

This clonotype was seen ten or more times. The chain recombines TRBV12-3 or TRBV12-4 with TRBJ1-1, with D unresolved. The ends were cut back, 6 bases at V and 0 bases at J, with 8 bases in the middle. The length of the CDR3 is 13 residues. The CDR3 nucleotides read TGTGCCAGCAGGGCGGGTATGAACACTGAAGCTTTCTTT. Its protein product is CASRAGMNTEAFF.

This clonotype was counted at least ten times. J is TRBJ2-1 and V is TRBV14, with D possibly being TRBD1 (5 bases). The V end lost 5 bases, the J end lost 9 bases, and 14 bases lay between the germline ends. The CDR3 consists of 13 residues. Germline CDR1 SGHDN, CDR2 FVKESK. CDR3 residues: CASSSQAMGEQFF. The CDR3 bases are TGTGCCAGCAGCTCACAGGCGATGGGTGAGCAGTTCTTC.

This clonotype was detected ten times or more. This chain connects TRBV5-1 to TRBJ2-7, with no clear D. From germline, CDR1 is SGHRS and CDR2 YFSETQ. V lost 5 bases and J 1 base, leaving 7 bases between the germline ends. CDR3 length: 12 residues. The CDR3 spells CASSDHSYEQYF. The CDR3 coding sequence is TGCGCCAGCAGTGACCATTCCTACGAGCAGTACTTC.

In this sample, this clonotype turned up many times. The chain employs TRBV5-1 and TRBJ1-3; D not resolved. Germline V gives CDR1 SGHRS, CDR2 YFSETQ. There are 15 residues in the CDR3. V lost 0 bases and J 0 bases, leaving 7 bases between the germline ends. The CDR3 coding sequence is TGCGCCAGCAGCTTGGCCTTTGGCTCTGGAAACACCATATATTTT. The encoded protein is CASSLAFGSGNTIYF.

At least ten counts were recorded for this clonotype. The V and J genes are TRBV3-1 and TRBJ2-2, with TRBD2 as a possible D gene (5 bases). Trimming removed 0 bases at V and 1 base at J, with 15 bases between. This CDR3 region has 18 residues. The germline V gene has CDR1 LGHDT and CDR2 YNNKEL (reference sequence). Here the CDR3 DNA reads TGTGCCAGCAGCCAAGAAAGGCTAGGGAGAGAGAACACCGGGGAGCTGTTTTTT. This codes for CASSQERLGRENTGELFF. Together with reference TRBV3-1 and TRBJ2-2, the CDR3 gives the full variable domain: DTAVSQTPKYLVTQMGNDKSIKCEQNLGHDTMYWYKQDSKKFLKIMFSYNNKELIINETVPNRFSPKSPDKAHLNLHINSLELGDSAVYFCASSQERLGRENTGELFFGEGSRLTVL.

The sample holds many counts of this clonotype. This rearrangement joins TRBV5-5 to TRBJ1-2; D is undetermined. V lost 4 bases and J lost 0, with 10 bases in between. Germline lookup yields CDR1 SGHKS and CDR2 YYEKEE (reference sequence). The CDR3 has 14 amino acids. The CDR3 sequence is CASSLTQSNYGYTF. CDR3 nucleotides: TGTGCCAGCAGCCTGACTCAGTCTAACTATGGCTACACCTTC.

About this clonotype itself: The CDR3 does not end in the conserved phenylalanine or tryptophan, so this is likely a read error. The rearrangement joins TRBV30 to TRBJ2-1; D is undetermined. In germline, CDR1 is GTSNPN, CDR2 SVGIG (reference sequence). V lost 0 bases, J lost 0 bases, and 12 bases lay in between. The CDR3 runs 16 residues. DNA for the CDR3: TGTGCCTGGAGTGTCGGCGGCACAAGCTCCTACAATGAGCAGTTCTTA. Its protein is CAWSVGGTSSYNEQFL.

This clonotype was seen many times. V gene TRBV4-3 combines with J gene TRBJ2-7; TRBD2 aligns across 7 bases. Germline CDR1 and CDR2: LGHNA and YSLEER. V shed 4 bases, J shed 2 bases, and the junction held 2 bases outside the gene matches. This CDR3 has 13 residues. CDR3 nucleotide sequence: TGCGCCAGCAGCCGTGGACTAGCCTACGAGCAGTACTTC. It is translated as CASSRGLAYEQYF.

This clonotype has ten or more counts. This rearrangement joins TRBV12-3 or TRBV12-4 to TRBJ2-3; 15 nucleotides match TRBD2. The CDR3 length is 17 residues. J gave up 5 bases and V 10 bases, and 13 bases lay outside the gene matches. CDR3 sequence reads: CATTEGLAGGPRDTQYF. The CDR3 DNA sequence: TGTGCCACCACAGAAGGACTAGCGGGAGGGCCGAGAGATACGCAGTATTTT.

This clonotype was counted many times. V usage is TRBV5-1 and J usage is TRBJ2-3; D not resolved. V was cut by 4 bases and J by 5 bases, with 8 bases left in between. The CDR3 totals 12 residues. The germline gives CDR1 SGHRS, CDR2 YFSETQ. CDR3 sequence (DNA): TGCGCCAGCAGCCCTGGGGTAGATACGCAGTATTTT. Its protein is CASSPGVDTQYF.

This clonotype was seen repeatedly, ten times or more. The chain links TRBV7-3 to TRBJ2-1; no clear D gene. This CDR3 comprises 16 residues. Germline V gives CDR1 SGHTA, CDR2 FQGTGA. The V gene lost 1 base and the J gene lost 1 base, with 11 bases spanning the gap. The CDR3 region is CASSLNPRMSYNEQFF. The CDR3 DNA sequence: TGTGCCAGCAGCTTAAACCCCCGAATGTCCTACAATGAGCAGTTCTTC.

This clonotype occurred many times. This chain links TRBV6-5 with TRBJ1-1; weak D call: TRBD1 (6 bases). Trimming took 0 bases from V and 6 from J, leaving 23 bases between them. CDR1 MNHEY and CDR2 SVGAGI come from the germline V gene. The CDR3 length is 18 residues. CDR3 nucleotides: TGTGCCAGCAGTTACTCGAAACCGGGCAACAGGGCGGGTGCTGAAGCTTTCTTT. Translation: CASSYSKPGNRAGAEAFF.

This clonotype was recorded at least ten times. The chain combines TRBV11-1 with TRBJ2-1; D not certain. Deletions cut 1 base from V and 10 bases from J, with 8 bases between. CDR1 is SGHAT, CDR2 FQDESV, per germline (reference sequence). The length of the CDR3 is 12 residues. The CDR3 coding sequence is TGTGCCAGCAGCTTAGATGGGCTGGAGCAGTTCTTC. Its protein is CASSLDGLEQFF.

This clonotype was seen at least ten times. The chain has TRBV5-1 and TRBJ1-1; D remains ambiguous. CDR1 is SGHRS and CDR2 is YFSETQ in the germline V gene. CDR3 length equals 16 residues. Trimming removed 0 bases from V and 1 base from J, with 13 bases in between. The CDR3 nucleotides are TGCGCCAGCAGCTTGGACCCGGGGTCAACGAACACTGAAGCTTTCTTT. Translation: CASSLDPGSTNTEAFF.